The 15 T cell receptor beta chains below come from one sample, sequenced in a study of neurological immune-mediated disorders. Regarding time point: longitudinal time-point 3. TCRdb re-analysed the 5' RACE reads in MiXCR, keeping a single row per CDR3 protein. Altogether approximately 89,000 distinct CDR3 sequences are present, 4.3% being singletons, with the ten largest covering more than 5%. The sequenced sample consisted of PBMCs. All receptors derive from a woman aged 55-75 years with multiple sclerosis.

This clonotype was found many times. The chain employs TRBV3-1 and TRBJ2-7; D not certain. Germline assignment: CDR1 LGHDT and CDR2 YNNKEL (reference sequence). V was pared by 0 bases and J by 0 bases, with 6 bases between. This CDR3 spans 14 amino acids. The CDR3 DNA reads TGTGCCAGCAGCCAAGATTTTTTCTCCTACGAGCAGTACTTC. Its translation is CASSQDFFSYEQYF.

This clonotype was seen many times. CDR3 region: CASSLLNSPLHF. The DNA of the CDR3 is TGTGCCAGCAGCTTGTTGAATTCACCCCTCCACTTT. The J gene is TRBJ1-6, the V gene TRBV5-6; no clear D gene. Trimming cost V 1 base and J 7 bases, with 3 bases left between them. The CDR3 is made up of 12 amino acids. The germline V gene encodes CDR1 SGHDT and CDR2 YYEEEE.

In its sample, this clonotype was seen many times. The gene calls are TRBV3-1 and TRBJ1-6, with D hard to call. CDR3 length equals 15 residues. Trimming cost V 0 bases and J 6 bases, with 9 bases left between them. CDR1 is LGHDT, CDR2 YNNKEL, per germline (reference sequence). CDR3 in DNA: TGTGCCAGCAGCCAAGAGGCGACACCTAATTCACCCCTCCACTTT. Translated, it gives CASSQEATPNSPLHF. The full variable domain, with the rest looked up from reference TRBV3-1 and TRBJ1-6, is DTAVSQTPKYLVTQMGNDKSIKCEQNLGHDTMYWYKQDSKKFLKIMFSYNNKELIINETVPNRFSPKSPDKAHLNLHINSLELGDSAVYFCASSQEATPNSPLHFGNGTRLTVT.

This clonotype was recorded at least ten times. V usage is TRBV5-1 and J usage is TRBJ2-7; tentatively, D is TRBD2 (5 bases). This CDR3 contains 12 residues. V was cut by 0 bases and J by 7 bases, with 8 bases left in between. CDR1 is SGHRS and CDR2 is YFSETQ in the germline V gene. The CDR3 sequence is CASSLVPGEQYF. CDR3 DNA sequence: TGCGCCAGCAGCTTGGTTCCGGGAGAGCAGTACTTC.

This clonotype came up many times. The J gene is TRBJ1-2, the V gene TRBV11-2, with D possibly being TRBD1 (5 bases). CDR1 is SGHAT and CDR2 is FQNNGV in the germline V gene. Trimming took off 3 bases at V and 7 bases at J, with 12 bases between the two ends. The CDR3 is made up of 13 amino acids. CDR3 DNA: TGTGCCAGCAGCTTCGCAGGGCAGCCTGGCTACACCTTC. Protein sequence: CASSFAGQPGYTF.

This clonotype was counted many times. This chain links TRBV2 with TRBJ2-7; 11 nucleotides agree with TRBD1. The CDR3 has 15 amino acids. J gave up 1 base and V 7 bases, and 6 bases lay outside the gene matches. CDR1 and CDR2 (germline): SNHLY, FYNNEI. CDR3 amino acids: CASTPGTGGSYEQYF. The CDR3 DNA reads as TGTGCCAGCACCCCGGGGACAGGGGGTTCCTACGAGCAGTACTTC.

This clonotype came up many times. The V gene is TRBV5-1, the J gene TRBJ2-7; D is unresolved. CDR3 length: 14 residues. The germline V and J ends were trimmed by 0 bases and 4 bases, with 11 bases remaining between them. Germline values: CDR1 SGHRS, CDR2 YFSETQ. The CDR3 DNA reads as TGCGCCAGCAGCTTGGTGCCAAACGGGTACGAGCAGTACTTC. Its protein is CASSLVPNGYEQYF.

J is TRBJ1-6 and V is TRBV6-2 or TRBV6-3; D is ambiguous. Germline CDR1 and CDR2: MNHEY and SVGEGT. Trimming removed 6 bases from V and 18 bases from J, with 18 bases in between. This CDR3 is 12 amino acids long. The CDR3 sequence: CASSPNRNSPHF. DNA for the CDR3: TGTGCCAGCAGCCCGAACCGTAATTCACCCCACTTT.

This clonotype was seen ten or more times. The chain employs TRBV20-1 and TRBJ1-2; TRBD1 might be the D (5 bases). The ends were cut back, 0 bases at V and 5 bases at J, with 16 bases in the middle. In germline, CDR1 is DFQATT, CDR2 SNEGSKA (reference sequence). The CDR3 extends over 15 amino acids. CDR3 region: CSARDQGRTIYGYTF. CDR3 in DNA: TGCAGTGCTAGAGATCAGGGCAGAACCATTTATGGCTACACCTTC.

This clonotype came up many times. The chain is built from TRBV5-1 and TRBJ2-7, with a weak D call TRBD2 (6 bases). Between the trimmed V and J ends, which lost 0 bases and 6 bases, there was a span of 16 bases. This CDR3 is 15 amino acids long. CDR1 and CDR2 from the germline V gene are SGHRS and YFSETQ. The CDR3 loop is CASSLDGSSGGEQYF. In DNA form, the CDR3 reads TGCGCCAGCAGCTTGGATGGCAGTAGCGGCGGCGAGCAGTACTTC.

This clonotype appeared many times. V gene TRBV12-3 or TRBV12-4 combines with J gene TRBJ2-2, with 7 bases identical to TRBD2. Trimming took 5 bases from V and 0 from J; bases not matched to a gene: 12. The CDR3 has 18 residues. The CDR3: CASSMEDLGTTNTGELFF. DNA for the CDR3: TGTGCCAGCAGTATGGAGGACTTAGGGACTACGAACACCGGGGAGCTGTTTTTT.

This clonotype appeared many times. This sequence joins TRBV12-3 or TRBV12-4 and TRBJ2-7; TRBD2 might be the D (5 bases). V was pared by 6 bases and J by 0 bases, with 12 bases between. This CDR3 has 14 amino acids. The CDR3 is CASSPEDFSYEQYF. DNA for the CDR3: TGTGCCAGCAGCCCCGAGGACTTCTCCTACGAGCAGTACTTC.

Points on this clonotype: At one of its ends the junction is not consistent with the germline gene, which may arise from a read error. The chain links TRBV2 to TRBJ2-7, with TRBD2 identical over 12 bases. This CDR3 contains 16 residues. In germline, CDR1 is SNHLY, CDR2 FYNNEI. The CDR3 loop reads CSSSESLAGGRNEQYF. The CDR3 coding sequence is TGTTCCAGCAGTGAATCGCTAGCGGGGGGGCGCAACGAGCAGTACTTC.

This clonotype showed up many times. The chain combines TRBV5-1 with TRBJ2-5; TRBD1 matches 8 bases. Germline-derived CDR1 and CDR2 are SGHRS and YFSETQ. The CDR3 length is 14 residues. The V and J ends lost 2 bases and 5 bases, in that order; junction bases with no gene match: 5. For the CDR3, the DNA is TGCGCCAGCAGCTTCCTACAGGGGGAGGAGACCCAGTACTTC. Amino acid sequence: CASSFLQGEETQYF.

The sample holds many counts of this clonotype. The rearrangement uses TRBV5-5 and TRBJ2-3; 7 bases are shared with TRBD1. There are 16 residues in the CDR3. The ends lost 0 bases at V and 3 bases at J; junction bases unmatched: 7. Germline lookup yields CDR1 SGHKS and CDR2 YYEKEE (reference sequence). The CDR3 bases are TGTGCCAGCAGCTTGGGGGTGACGGGACAGACAGATACGCAGTATTTT. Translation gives CASSLGVTGQTDTQYF. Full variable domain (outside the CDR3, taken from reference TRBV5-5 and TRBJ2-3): DAGVTQSPTHLIKTRGQQVTLRCSPISGHKSVSWYQQVLGQGPQFIFQYYEKEERGRGNFPDRFSARQFPNYSSELNVNALLLGDSALYLCASSLGVTGQTDTQYFGPGTRLTVL.